This T cell receptor (beta chain) is drawn from a study of shared clonotypes between healthy human individuals. This CDR3 contains 14 residues. The V gene end was trimmed by 6 bases and the J gene end by 2 bases; junction bases not matched to a gene: 4. In germline, CDR1 is MNHNS, CDR2 SASEGT. Every immunoSEQ plate was one replicate of a subset's evenly spread DNA. Profiling relied on immunoSEQ multiplex PCR, and the TCRdb table lists in-frame clones only, not all of them. The profile covers about 670,000 clones, with approximately 75% appearing a single time and about 1.8% taken by the ten largest. Sequencing was performed on memory CD4+ T cells sorted from blood. Stated subset: CD45RA-negative fraction. The TCR sequence derives from a woman aged 25 to 39 in good health. The chain carries TRBV6-1 and TRBJ2-7; 10 bases fit TRBD2. CDR3 coding DNA: TGTGCCAGCAGCGAACTAGCGGGGCCCTACGAGCAGTACTTC. Protein: CASSELAGPYEQYF.